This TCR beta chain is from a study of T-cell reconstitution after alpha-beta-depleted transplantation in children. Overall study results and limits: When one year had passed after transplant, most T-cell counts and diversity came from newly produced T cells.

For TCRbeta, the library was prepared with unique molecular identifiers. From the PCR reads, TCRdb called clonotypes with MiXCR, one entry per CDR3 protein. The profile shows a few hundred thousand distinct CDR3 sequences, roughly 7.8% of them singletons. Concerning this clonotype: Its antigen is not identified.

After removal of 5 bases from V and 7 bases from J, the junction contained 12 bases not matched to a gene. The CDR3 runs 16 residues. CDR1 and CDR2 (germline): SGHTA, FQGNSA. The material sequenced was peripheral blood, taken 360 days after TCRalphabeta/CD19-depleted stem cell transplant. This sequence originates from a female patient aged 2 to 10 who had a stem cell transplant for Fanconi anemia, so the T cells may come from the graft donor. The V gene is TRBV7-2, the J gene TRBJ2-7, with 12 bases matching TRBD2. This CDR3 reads CASSALAGGRFKEQYF. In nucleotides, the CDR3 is TGTGCCAGCAGCGCGCTAGCGGGGGGGCGGTTCAAAGAGCAGTACTTC.